Below, 4 T cell receptor beta chains from the same sample are listed, as sequenced in a study of T cells in women clearing cervical HPV infection. TCRdb's copy holds only in-frame clones and misses some; the assay was immunoSEQ multiplex PCR. The sample table sets out approximately 44,000 clones. Sequenced: blood buffy coat. Receptor source: a woman between 18 and 70 years old with a cervical HPV16 infection that either progressed to CIN3+ or cleared (not recorded which).

Concerning this clone: The CDR3 goes on 3 residues after the read ends, and that part is filled in from the germline J gene. The V and J genes are TRBV7-2 and TRBJ1-2, with TRBD1 identical over 8 bases. Germline CDR1 reads SGHTA; CDR2 reads FQGNSA. This CDR3 is built from 15 residues. With V trimmed by 5 bases and J by 2 bases, 7 bases remained unmatched. The CDR3 region is CASSINRGTNYGYTF. The sequenced CDR3 bases are TGTGCCAGCAGCATAAACAGGGGGACGAACTATGGC. Based on the CDR3 plus reference TRBV7-2 and TRBJ1-2, the full variable domain is GAGVSQSPSNKVTEKGKDVELRCDPISGHTALYWYRQSLGQGLEFLIYFQGNSAPDKSGLPSDRFSAERTGGSVSTLTIQRTQQEDSAVYLCASSINRGTNYGYTFGSGTRLTVV.

Of note for this clone: One end of the junction varies from germline; a read error may be responsible. The read falls 3 residues short of the CDR3 end, and the missing part is taken from the germline J gene. This chain connects TRBV7-6 to TRBJ1-4, with D unclear. The CDR3 spans 12 residues. In germline, CDR1 is SGHVS, CDR2 FNYEAQ. The CDR3 protein is CAGSPAREKLFF. Partial CDR3 DNA: TGTGCCGGCAGCCCAGCCAGGGAAAAA. Complete variable domain (other parts from reference TRBV7-6 and TRBJ1-4): GAGVSQSPRYKVTKRGQDVALRCDPISGHVSLYWYRQALGQGPEFLTYFNYEAQQDKSGLPNDRFSAERPEGSISTLTIQRTEQRDSAMYRCAGSPAREKLFFGSGTQLSVL.

The DNA read from the CDR3 is TGCAGTGCTAGAGTGGCAGGGGATCAGCCC. It codes for CSARVAGDQP. The whole CDR3 protein is CSARVAGDQPQHF. The chain employs TRBV20-1 and TRBJ1-5; possibly TRBD1 for D (6 bases). Coverage ceases 3 residues before the CDR3 finishes, and the germline J gene fills in the end. The CDR3 loop spans 13 amino acids. CDR1 is DFQATT and CDR2 is SNEGSKA in the germline V gene (reference sequence). The ends were cut back, 1 base at V and 5 bases at J, with 9 bases in the middle.

As concerns this clone: The CDR3 end is not reached by the read, which stops 3 residues before it; the germline J gene fills it in. This chain joins TRBV29-1 and TRBJ1-1; TRBD1 aligns across 8 bases. The CDR3 extends over 15 amino acids. After removal of 2 bases from V and 3 bases from J, the junction contained 8 bases not matched to a gene. In germline, CDR1 is SQVTM, CDR2 ANQGSEA. The sequenced CDR3 bases are TGCAGCGTTGAACGGGACAGGCGATTTTACACTGAA. Translating gives CSVERDRRFYTE. The entire CDR3 protein reads CSVERDRRFYTEAFF.